Listed below are T cell receptor beta chains from one sample, sequenced in a study of memory CD8 T cells in hepatitis C reinfection. TCRdb's copy holds only in-frame clones and misses some; the assay was immunoSEQ multiplex PCR. The sample has under 60,000 clones; roughly 91% are singletons. Specimen: naive CD8+ T cells sorted from blood. The source is a man in his late teens or twenties with hepatitis C virus infection. The CDR3 runs from the conserved cysteine through the conserved F or W. Fields, in order: J gene, V gene, D gene, clone size, CDR3 DNA, CDR3 protein. D genes are given only for firm matches. Clone size is given for some rows only: seen once, a few or many times, or a class if the clone is expanded.

j_call: TRBJ2-2; v_call: TRBV27; d_call: TRBD1; clone_size: .; cdr3_nt: TGTGCCAGCAGTTTATCTGGGACAGGGCTGGGCACCGGGGAGCTGTTTTTT; cdr3_aa: CASSLSGTGLGTGELFF
j_call: TRBJ1-5; v_call: TRBV25-1; d_call: .; clone_size: .; cdr3_nt: TGTGCCAGCAGTGAACCTGAGGTAGGCAGAGATAGCAATCAGCCCCAGCATTTT; cdr3_aa: CASSEPEVGRDSNQPQHF
j_call: TRBJ2-1; v_call: TRBV4-1; d_call: TRBD2; clone_size: .; cdr3_nt: TGCGCCAGCAGCACCTGGGGGGGGATGGATGAGCAGTTCTTC; cdr3_aa: CASSTWGGMDEQFF
j_call: TRBJ2-2; v_call: TRBV27; d_call: .; clone_size: .; cdr3_nt: TGTGCCAGCAGTTTCACCAGAGGGTCCGGGGAGCTGTTTTTT; cdr3_aa: CASSFTRGSGELFF
j_call: TRBJ2-1; v_call: TRBV7-9; d_call: .; clone_size: .; cdr3_nt: TGTGCCAGCAGCTTAGCCGGAGGGGAGGATGAGCAGTTCTTC; cdr3_aa: CASSLAGGEDEQFF
j_call: TRBJ1-1; v_call: TRBV7-9; d_call: .; clone_size: .; cdr3_nt: TGTGCCAGCAGCCACCCCGACACGGCCTTGAACACTGAAGCTTTCTTT; cdr3_aa: CASSHPDTALNTEAFF
j_call: TRBJ1-6; v_call: TRBV4-1; d_call: TRBD1; clone_size: .; cdr3_nt: TGCGCCAGCAGACTAGACAGGGACGGCAATTCACCCCTCCACTTT; cdr3_aa: CASRLDRDGNSPLHF
j_call: TRBJ2-1; v_call: TRBV5-1; d_call: TRBD1; clone_size: .; cdr3_nt: TGCGCCAGCAGCTGGTTTGGACAGGACAATGGGCAGTTCTTC; cdr3_aa: CASSWFGQDNGQFF
j_call: TRBJ2-7; v_call: TRBV11-2; d_call: .; clone_size: .; cdr3_nt: TGTGCCAGCAGCTTAGATAGCAGCTCCTACGAGCAGTACTTC; cdr3_aa: CASSLDSSSYEQYF
j_call: TRBJ2-3; v_call: TRBV2; d_call: TRBD2; clone_size: .; cdr3_nt: TGTGCCAGCAGTGAGGGACGGGGGGGGACAGATACGCAGTATTTT; cdr3_aa: CASSEGRGGTDTQYF
j_call: TRBJ1-1; v_call: TRBV2; d_call: TRBD1; clone_size: once; cdr3_nt: TGTGCCAGCAGTCCACAGGGGGGGGCCACTGAAGCTTTCTTT; cdr3_aa: CASSPQGGATEAFF
j_call: TRBJ1-6; v_call: TRBV7-8; d_call: .; clone_size: .; cdr3_nt: TGTGCCAGCAGCTTGACAGCGTATAATTCACCCCTCCACTTT; cdr3_aa: CASSLTAYNSPLHF
j_call: TRBJ2-2; v_call: TRBV7-9; d_call: TRBD1; clone_size: .; cdr3_nt: TGTGCCAGCAGTCCTACAGGGGGCCCCGGGGCCGGGGAGCTGTTTTTT; cdr3_aa: CASSPTGGPGAGELFF
j_call: TRBJ2-7; v_call: TRBV5-4; d_call: TRBD2; clone_size: .; cdr3_nt: TGTGCCAGCAGCCCCCGGGAGGACTCCTACGAGCAGTACTTC; cdr3_aa: CASSPREDSYEQYF
j_call: TRBJ1-1; v_call: TRBV19; d_call: .; clone_size: .; cdr3_nt: TGTGCCAGTAGTATATATGGAGGAAGTGGAACTGAAGCTTTCTTT; cdr3_aa: CASSIYGGSGTEAFF
j_call: TRBJ2-3; v_call: TRBV11-3; d_call: TRBD1; clone_size: .; cdr3_nt: TGTGCCAGCAGCCTTGGGACAGCAGATACGCAGTATTTT; cdr3_aa: CASSLGTADTQYF
j_call: TRBJ2-1; v_call: TRBV9; d_call: TRBD2; clone_size: .; cdr3_nt: TGTGCCAGCAGCGTAGCATCGGGACTAGCGGTAAATGAGCAGTTCTTC; cdr3_aa: CASSVASGLAVNEQFF
j_call: TRBJ2-3; v_call: TRBV10-3; d_call: TRBD2; clone_size: .; cdr3_nt: TGTGCCATCAGCGGAGGGACTAGCGCAGATACGCAGTATTTT; cdr3_aa: CAISGGTSADTQYF
j_call: TRBJ2-1; v_call: TRBV7-9; d_call: .; clone_size: .; cdr3_nt: TGTGCCAGCAGCGAGGCGAGCGACTATGAGCAGTTCTTC; cdr3_aa: CASSEASDYEQFF
j_call: TRBJ2-1; v_call: TRBV6-5; d_call: TRBD1; clone_size: .; cdr3_nt: TGTGCCAGCAGTGGACAGGGATTAGCTGAGCAGTTCTTC; cdr3_aa: CASSGQGLAEQFF
j_call: TRBJ2-3; v_call: TRBV4-3; d_call: TRBD2; clone_size: .; cdr3_nt: TGCGCCAGCAGCCAAGCTAGCGGGGGGGCCACAGATACGCAGTATTTT; cdr3_aa: CASSQASGGATDTQYF
j_call: TRBJ2-3; v_call: TRBV5-4; d_call: TRBD2; clone_size: .; cdr3_nt: TGTGCCAGCAGCTTGGTCGGACTAGCGGGAGCAGCAGATACGCAGTATTTT; cdr3_aa: CASSLVGLAGAADTQYF
j_call: TRBJ2-7; v_call: TRBV19; d_call: .; clone_size: once; cdr3_nt: TGTGCCAGTAGTATCACCGGGAGAGTAACCTACGAGCAGTACTTC; cdr3_aa: CASSITGRVTYEQYF
j_call: TRBJ1-1; v_call: TRBV6-6; d_call: .; clone_size: few; cdr3_nt: TGTGCCAGCAGTTACCCGGGGGGCACTGAAGCTTTCTTT; cdr3_aa: CASSYPGGTEAFF
j_call: TRBJ2-7; v_call: TRBV4-1; d_call: TRBD2; clone_size: .; cdr3_nt: TGCGCCAGCAGCTCCGGGACTAGCTCCTACGAGCAGTACTTC; cdr3_aa: CASSSGTSSYEQYF
j_call: TRBJ2-7; v_call: TRBV6-5; d_call: TRBD2; clone_size: few; cdr3_nt: TGTGCCAGCAGTTACTCCCTAGCGGGAGTAGGGGAGCAGTACTTC; cdr3_aa: CASSYSLAGVGEQYF
j_call: TRBJ2-1; v_call: TRBV4-1; d_call: .; clone_size: .; cdr3_nt: TGCGCCAGCAGCCAAGTATCCGGGGTCGATGAGCAGTTCTTC; cdr3_aa: CASSQVSGVDEQFF
j_call: TRBJ2-5; v_call: TRBV9; d_call: TRBD1; clone_size: .; cdr3_nt: TGTGCCAGCAGTCCGTGGGGACAGGGATCAGAGACCCAGTACTTC; cdr3_aa: CASSPWGQGSETQYF
j_call: TRBJ2-2; v_call: TRBV6-1; d_call: TRBD2; clone_size: .; cdr3_nt: TGTGCCAGCCCCCGACTAGCCACCGGGGAGCTGTTTTTT; cdr3_aa: CASPRLATGELFF
j_call: TRBJ2-3; v_call: TRBV5-6; d_call: TRBD2; clone_size: .; cdr3_nt: TGTGCCAGCAGCTTGGGGTTGATAGCGGGGACCACAGATACGCAGTATTTT; cdr3_aa: CASSLGLIAGTTDTQYF
j_call: TRBJ2-2; v_call: TRBV10-3; d_call: TRBD1; clone_size: .; cdr3_nt: TGTGCCATCAGTGAGGGACAGGGTAACACCGGGGAGCTGTTTTTT; cdr3_aa: CAISEGQGNTGELFF
j_call: TRBJ1-2; v_call: TRBV28; d_call: .; clone_size: .; cdr3_nt: TGTGCCAGCAGTTTTCTATCAGGAACTAACTATGGCTACACCTTC; cdr3_aa: CASSFLSGTNYGYTF
j_call: TRBJ2-1; v_call: TRBV4-1; d_call: TRBD1; clone_size: once; cdr3_nt: TGCGCCAGCAGCCCGCTGGTGTCAGGGACAGGAGTATACAATGAGCAGTTCTTC; cdr3_aa: CASSPLVSGTGVYNEQFF
j_call: TRBJ2-1; v_call: TRBV7-9; d_call: TRBD1; clone_size: .; cdr3_nt: TGTGCCAGCAGCCTAGGGCTGACAGGGACCAATGAGCAGTTCTTC; cdr3_aa: CASSLGLTGTNEQFF
j_call: TRBJ2-5; v_call: TRBV7-9; d_call: TRBD2; clone_size: .; cdr3_nt: TGTGCCAGCACCACCCCAGCGGGAGGGGACCAAGAGACCCAGTACTTC; cdr3_aa: CASTTPAGGDQETQYF
j_call: TRBJ2-5; v_call: TRBV2; d_call: .; clone_size: .; cdr3_nt: TGTGCCAGCAGTTCAGGACAGCTTGGGGAGACCCAGTACTTC; cdr3_aa: CASSSGQLGETQYF
j_call: TRBJ1-5; v_call: TRBV5-4; d_call: .; clone_size: few; cdr3_nt: TGTGCCAGCAGCAGGGAGGGGGACGGTCAGCCCCAGCATTTT; cdr3_aa: CASSREGDGQPQHF
j_call: TRBJ2-1; v_call: TRBV2; d_call: TRBD2; clone_size: .; cdr3_nt: TGTGCCAGCAACCCCTGGGGGAGGGGCGAAAGCTCCTACAATGAGCAGTTCTTC; cdr3_aa: CASNPWGRGESSYNEQFF
j_call: TRBJ1-1; v_call: TRBV11-3; d_call: .; clone_size: .; cdr3_nt: TGTGCCAGCAGCTTAAGGTTAGGGGACATGAACACTGAAGCTTTCTTT; cdr3_aa: CASSLRLGDMNTEAFF
j_call: TRBJ1-2; v_call: TRBV7-9; d_call: TRBD1; clone_size: once; cdr3_nt: TGTGCCAGCAGCTTAGATGAGGGGGCGCGCGGCTACACCTTC; cdr3_aa: CASSLDEGARGYTF
j_call: TRBJ2-1; v_call: TRBV29-1; d_call: TRBD2; clone_size: .; cdr3_nt: TGCAGCGTTGCGACTAGCGGGAGACGGGAGCAGTTCTTC; cdr3_aa: CSVATSGRREQFF
j_call: TRBJ1-1; v_call: TRBV7-9; d_call: .; clone_size: few; cdr3_nt: TGTGCCAGCAGCTTTGGGCGGGGGGGCACTGAAGCTTTCTTT; cdr3_aa: CASSFGRGGTEAFF
j_call: TRBJ2-1; v_call: TRBV28; d_call: TRBD2; clone_size: .; cdr3_nt: TGTGCCAGCAACCCTAGCGGGAGAATTTTTAATGAGCAGTTCTTC; cdr3_aa: CASNPSGRIFNEQFF
j_call: TRBJ2-3; v_call: TRBV7-2; d_call: .; clone_size: once; cdr3_nt: TGTGCCAGCAGCTTAAGAAGCGGGCGCACAGATACGCAGTATTTT; cdr3_aa: CASSLRSGRTDTQYF
j_call: TRBJ1-2; v_call: TRBV4-2; d_call: TRBD1; clone_size: once; cdr3_nt: TGTGCCAGCAGCCAAGATGGACAGGGGGCGAACTATGGCTACACCTTC; cdr3_aa: CASSQDGQGANYGYTF
j_call: TRBJ2-3; v_call: TRBV15; d_call: .; clone_size: .; cdr3_nt: TGTGCCATCGACCGAACAGGGGAGGCGCAGTATTTT; cdr3_aa: CAIDRTGEAQYF
j_call: TRBJ1-2; v_call: TRBV29-1; d_call: .; clone_size: .; cdr3_nt: TGCAGCGTTGAAGTAGGTGACAGCCATGGCTACACCTTC; cdr3_aa: CSVEVGDSHGYTF
j_call: TRBJ1-1; v_call: TRBV4-1; d_call: TRBD1; clone_size: few; cdr3_nt: TGCGCCAGCAGCCAATGGACAGGGACGAACACTGAAGCTTTCTTT; cdr3_aa: CASSQWTGTNTEAFF